The 31 T cell receptor beta chains in this list originate from one sample, sequenced in a study of control samples from healthy donors and cancer patients. Assay: immunoSEQ multiplex PCR; the TCRdb copy retains only in-frame clones and omits some. The sample consists of 50,000 or so clones, 80% of them appearing once. What was sequenced was blood. The receptors were sampled from a man in his 70s in good health.

J is TRBJ2-7 and V is TRBV2; tentative D call: TRBD2 (6 bases). The germline V gene encodes CDR1 SNHLY and CDR2 FYNNEI. Trimming left V 10 bases short and J 3 bases short, with 19 bases between. The CDR3 has 14 amino acids. The CDR3 is CATSLKGRLYEQYF. The CDR3 DNA sequence: TGTGCCACATCCCTCAAAGGGAGGCTCTACGAGCAGTACTTC. The whole variable domain, remainder taken from reference TRBV2 and TRBJ2-7, is EPEVTQTPSHQVTQMGQEVILRCVPISNHLYFYWYRQILGQKVEFLVSFYNNEISEKSEIFDDQFSVERPDGSNFTLKIRSTKLEDSAMYFCATSLKGRLYEQYFGPGTRLTVT.

V is TRBV5-5 and J is TRBJ2-2; 7 nucleotides match TRBD2. Germline CDR1 is SGHKS and CDR2 is YYEKEE (reference sequence). V gave up 5 bases and J gave up 2 bases; unmatched junction bases: 3. This CDR3 is 14 amino acids long. CDR3 sequence (DNA): TGTGCCAGCAGACTAGCGAGAAACACCGGGGAGCTGTTTTTT. Its translation is CASRLARNTGELFF.

The chain joins TRBV6-4 to TRBJ2-5; D ambiguous. The CDR3 runs 12 residues. Germline V CDR1 and CDR2: MRHNA, SNTAGT. Trimming shortened V by 5 bases and J by 2 bases, and 6 bases separated the two germline ends. DNA for the CDR3: TGTGCCAGCAGTCTACGACAAGAGACCCAGTACTTC. Amino acid sequence: CASSLRQETQYF.

This chain joins TRBV18 and TRBJ1-4; a weak D match, TRBD1 (5 bases). The CDR3 extends over 17 amino acids. Germline CDR1 reads KGHSH; CDR2 reads LQKENI. The germline V and J ends were trimmed by 3 bases and 7 bases, with 21 bases remaining between them. The CDR3 is CASSPSWGGRSREKLFF. CDR3 coding DNA: TGTGCCAGCTCACCCTCGTGGGGGGGTCGATCTCGTGAAAAACTGTTTTTT.

This sequence joins TRBV15 and TRBJ2-2; 7 bases line up with TRBD2. In germline, CDR1 is LNHNV, CDR2 YYDKDF (reference sequence). Germline trimming cut 2 bases from V and 3 bases from J; bases unmatched to any gene: 6. This CDR3 has 16 residues. CDR3 coding DNA: TGTGCCACCAGCAGACCGACGGGGGGATACACCGGGGAGCTGTTTTTT. This codes for CATSRPTGGYTGELFF.

The chain has TRBV28 and TRBJ2-5, with D tentatively TRBD1 or TRBD2 (6 bases each). V dropped 7 bases and J dropped 2 bases, with 14 bases sitting between them. The CDR3 is made up of 14 amino acids. CDR1 is MDHEN and CDR2 is SYDVKM in the germline V gene. CDR3 bases: TGTGCCAGCAAGGTCGGGGGCGCACAAGAGACCCAGTACTTC. It specifies CASKVGGAQETQYF.

The J gene is TRBJ1-1, the V gene TRBV7-9; TRBD1 might be the D (5 bases). The CDR3 contains 13 residues. Trimming removed 2 bases at V and 5 bases at J, with 9 bases between. Looked up from germline, CDR1 is SEHNR and CDR2 is FQNEAQ (reference sequence). This chain's CDR3 is CASSLREGTEAFF. As DNA, the CDR3 is TGTGCCAGCAGCTTACGCGAGGGGACTGAAGCTTTCTTT.

This sequence joins TRBV7-9 and TRBJ2-5, with D possibly matching TRBD1 (6 bases). The CDR3 covers 15 residues. Trimming cost V 5 bases and J 2 bases, with 15 bases left between them. Germline CDR1 and CDR2: SEHNR and FQNEAQ (reference sequence). The CDR3 bases are TGTGCCAGCAGCCAGCAAGGGGGTTCGCAAGAGACCCAGTACTTC. This translates into CASSQQGGSQETQYF.

This rearrangement joins TRBV18 to TRBJ1-2; D is possibly TRBD1 (5 bases). The V gene lost 4 bases and the J gene lost 0 bases, with 21 bases spanning the gap. The V gene's germline CDR1 is KGHSH and CDR2 LQKENI. The CDR3 extends over 18 amino acids. Written as DNA, the CDR3 is TGTGCCAGCTCACGAACCGGGACTCATACTTTAGCTAACTATGGCTACACCTTC. It encodes CASSRTGTHTLANYGYTF.

The chain employs TRBV24-1 and TRBJ1-2; 11 nucleotides align to TRBD1. The germline V gene encodes CDR1 KGHDR and CDR2 SFDVKD. This CDR3 comprises 15 residues. V trimming: 5 bases; J trimming: 4 bases; junction bases outside the gene matches: 5. CDR3 sequence: CATSGWTGGAYGYTF. The CDR3 DNA follows: TGTGCCACCAGTGGTTGGACAGGGGGCGCCTATGGCTACACCTTC.

With regard to this clone: Other nucleotide sequences from this sample produce the same CDR3. The genes are TRBV5-1 and TRBJ2-2, with D perhaps matching TRBD1 or TRBD2 (7 bases each). Germline CDR1 SGHRS, CDR2 YFSETQ. The CDR3 length is 15 residues. With 3 bases removed from V and 6 bases from J, the gap between germline ends came to 15 bases. The CDR3 nucleotides read TGCGCCAGCAGCTGGGGGGGAGGGGGCGCCGGGGAGCTGTTTTTT. The encoded protein is CASSWGGGGAGELFF.

V usage is TRBV7-2 and J usage is TRBJ2-6, with D perhaps matching TRBD2 (6 bases). Germline CDR1 is SGHTA and CDR2 is FQGNSA. The V gene lost 7 bases and the J gene lost 0 bases, with 16 bases spanning the gap. This CDR3 region has 17 residues. The CDR3 protein is CASNSDYLPSGANVLTF. The CDR3 bases are TGTGCCAGCAACTCGGACTACCTCCCCTCTGGGGCCAACGTCCTGACTTTC.

This clone was seen more than once but under ten times. The chain carries TRBV5-1 and TRBJ2-5, with D uncertain. V lost 4 bases and J lost 8, with 12 bases in between. The CDR3 contains 12 residues. In germline, CDR1 is SGHRS, CDR2 YFSETQ. The CDR3 DNA reads TGCGCCAGCAGCAGGCTAGAGGCAACCCAGTACTTC. Translating gives CASSRLEATQYF.

The chain uses TRBV5-1 and TRBJ2-5, with 11 bases matching TRBD2. This CDR3 comprises 17 residues. V lost 4 bases, J lost 0 bases, and 8 bases stayed unmatched. CDR1 is SGHRS, CDR2 YFSETQ, per germline. The CDR3 DNA is TGCGCCAGCAGCGTAGCGGGGGGGCTGAAATACCAAGAGACCCAGTACTTC. Amino acids: CASSVAGGLKYQETQYF.

The V call is TRBV27, the J call TRBJ2-1; D ambiguous. CDR3 length: 17 amino acids. Germline lookup yields CDR1 MNHEY and CDR2 SMNVEV (reference sequence). Between the trimmed V and J ends, which lost 3 bases and 0 bases, there was a span of 15 bases. CDR3 sequence: CASSFLPPQFSYNEQFF. CDR3 nucleotide sequence: TGTGCCAGCAGTTTCTTGCCCCCTCAATTCTCCTACAATGAGCAGTTCTTC.

The chain couples TRBV28 to TRBJ2-7; D is perhaps TRBD1 or TRBD2 (6 bases each). The CDR3 has 14 residues. V lost 7 bases to trimming and J lost 2 bases, with 15 bases between them. Germline loops: CDR1 MDHEN, CDR2 SYDVKM. The CDR3 reads CASIPGASPYEQYF. CDR3 in DNA: TGTGCCAGCATTCCGGGGGCCTCCCCCTACGAGCAGTACTTC. The full variable domain, in which reference TRBV28 and TRBJ2-7 provide the parts outside the CDR3, is DVKVTQSSRYLVKRTGEKVFLECVQDMDHENMFWYRQDPGLGLRLIYFSYDVKMKEKGDIPEGYSVSREKKERFSLILESASTNQTSMYLCASIPGASPYEQYFGPGTRLTVT.

CDR3 bases: TGTGCCAGCAGTTCCGACAGGGCCAATCAGCCCCAGCATTTT. As protein: CASSSDRANQPQHF. This sequence joins TRBV28 and TRBJ1-5, with 7 bases matching TRBD1. The germline V gene encodes CDR1 MDHEN and CDR2 SYDVKM. Germline trimming cut 4 bases from V and 3 bases from J; bases unmatched to any gene: 3. The CDR3 is 14 amino acids.

In this sample, this clone turned up a few times. The genes are TRBV7-8 and TRBJ1-5; 10 bases agree with TRBD1. V was pared by 5 bases and J by 4 bases, with 5 bases of the junction left unmatched. Germline V CDR1 and CDR2: SGHVS, FQNEAQ. The CDR3 spans 15 residues. CDR3 nucleotides: TGTGCCAGCAGCCGACAGGGGGCAAGGAATCAGCCCCAGCATTTT. Its translation is CASSRQGARNQPQHF.

The rearrangement uses TRBV7-8 and TRBJ2-4; D uncertain. CDR3 size: 17 residues. The germline V gene has CDR1 SGHVS and CDR2 FQNEAQ. The V and J ends lost 5 bases and 0 bases respectively, with 17 bases between them. In DNA, the CDR3 is TGTGCCAGCAGCACCCTCGGTCCCCAGTTAGCCAAAAACATTCAGTACTTC. It codes for CASSTLGPQLAKNIQYF.

This rearrangement joins TRBV19 to TRBJ1-6; tentative D call: TRBD1 (6 bases). The CDR3 contains 15 residues. CDR1 and CDR2 (germline): LNHDA, SQIVND (reference sequence). V was pared by 3 bases and J by 8 bases, with 14 bases between. The CDR3 DNA sequence: TGTGCCAGTAGTATTTTATCGGGGGCTGATTCACCCCTCCACTTT. It specifies CASSILSGADSPLHF.

The chain joins TRBV14 to TRBJ1-2, with a tentative D call TRBD1 (6 bases). CDR1 is SGHDN and CDR2 is FVKESK in the germline V gene. V dropped 6 bases and J dropped 2 bases, with 13 bases sitting between them. This CDR3 has 14 residues. The CDR3 bases are TGTGCCAGCAGTCCTCCGGGACACAACTATGGCTACACCTTC. It translates to CASSPPGHNYGYTF.

The chain joins TRBV18 to TRBJ1-1; the D is unclear. The CDR3 length is 14 residues. Germline V gene data show CDR1 as KGHSH and CDR2 as LQKENI. V dropped 6 bases and J dropped 1 base, with 12 bases sitting between them. CDR3 sequence: CASSIRAPNTEAFF. The CDR3 DNA reads TGTGCCAGCTCCATCCGGGCCCCGAACACTGAAGCTTTCTTT.

The CDR3 DNA reads as TGTGCCAGCAGTTTATGGGGGAACCTTAGGGAAAAACTGTTTTTT. As protein: CASSLWGNLREKLFF. The chain employs TRBV28 and TRBJ1-4, with D unclear. Germline assignment: CDR1 MDHEN and CDR2 SYDVKM. The ends were cut back, 0 bases at V and 8 bases at J, with 13 bases in the middle. The CDR3 is 15 amino acids.

The chain carries TRBV5-1 and TRBJ1-1; D is ambiguous. The V gene's germline CDR1 is SGHRS and CDR2 YFSETQ. The V and J ends lost 0 bases and 2 bases respectively, with 8 bases between them. This CDR3 spans 14 amino acids. As DNA, the CDR3 is TGCGCCAGCAGCTTGGTCCCAAGTAACACTGAAGCTTTCTTT. Residues: CASSLVPSNTEAFF.

J is TRBJ1-6 and V is TRBV5-1, with D unresolved. Looked up from germline, CDR1 is SGHRS and CDR2 is YFSETQ. The CDR3 consists of 14 residues. Trimming pared 4 bases from V and 8 bases from J, leaving 13 bases between. The CDR3 nucleotides read TGCGCCAGCAGCCTTCGGGAGCAGGATTCACCCCTCCACTTT. Translating gives CASSLREQDSPLHF.

The chain uses TRBV6-5 and TRBJ1-1; D unresolved. This CDR3 is built from 13 residues. V dropped 5 bases and J dropped 1 base, with 8 bases sitting between them. Germline loops: CDR1 MNHEY, CDR2 SVGAGI. The chain's CDR3 is CASSKSENTEAFF. The CDR3 nucleotides are TGTGCCAGCAGTAAATCAGAGAACACTGAAGCTTTCTTT.

The table lists this clone with a count of one. This sequence joins TRBV7-9 and TRBJ1-1; D call uncertain. V dropped 5 bases and J dropped 4 bases, with 11 bases sitting between them. The CDR3 loop spans 13 amino acids. The germline V gene has CDR1 SEHNR and CDR2 FQNEAQ (reference sequence). The CDR3 loop reads CASSPGSGTEAFF. CDR3 DNA sequence: TGTGCCAGCAGCCCGGGATCAGGCACTGAAGCTTTCTTT.

J is TRBJ1-1 and V is TRBV2; TRBD1 is a possible D gene (5 bases). V lost 4 bases and J lost 4, with 13 bases in between. The CDR3 spans 14 residues. From germline, CDR1 is SNHLY and CDR2 FYNNEI. CDR3 protein: CASSGGQGGTEAFF. The CDR3 bases are TGTGCCAGCAGTGGAGGCCAGGGCGGCACTGAAGCTTTCTTT.

In this sample, this clone turned up a few times. The chain combines TRBV5-1 with TRBJ1-1; 10 bases align to TRBD1. The V gene's germline CDR1 is SGHRS and CDR2 YFSETQ. With 2 bases clipped from V and 5 bases from J, the junction kept 6 bases outside the gene matches. This CDR3 spans 15 amino acids. The CDR3 is CASSFRTGGGTEAFF. Written as DNA, the CDR3 is TGCGCCAGCAGCTTCAGGACAGGGGGTGGGACTGAAGCTTTCTTT.

This chain links TRBV2 with TRBJ1-4; possibly TRBD1 for D (5 bases). The germline V gene encodes CDR1 SNHLY and CDR2 FYNNEI. The CDR3 has 12 residues. The V gene lost 7 bases and the J gene lost 8 bases, with 11 bases spanning the gap. The CDR3 spells CASKSEGEKLFF. The CDR3 nucleotides are TGTGCCAGCAAATCGGAGGGGGAAAAACTGTTTTTT.

V and J are TRBV30 and TRBJ1-4; D is unresolved. The CDR3 loop spans 16 amino acids. Germline loops: CDR1 GTSNPN, CDR2 SVGIG (reference sequence). Trimming pared 2 bases from V and 5 bases from J, leaving 18 bases between. The CDR3 loop is CAWSSRRGAKNEKLFF. DNA of the CDR3: TGTGCCTGGAGTTCTAGGCGAGGCGCAAAAAATGAAAAACTGTTTTTT.